This is a list of T cell receptor beta chains from one sample in a study of blood T cell repertoires in COVID-19. Sequencing used immunoSEQ multiplex PCR; TCRdb keeps in-frame clones, though not all of them. The sample lists a few hundred thousand clones; about 82% were seen once. The specimen sequenced was peripheral blood. All receptors derive from a woman between 50 and 59 years old with acute or convalescent COVID-19. Each CDR3 is given with its conserved first and last residue. A D gene is named only where the DNA matches it firmly.

>TRBJ1-2|TRBV5-1|TRBD1
TGCGCCAGCAGCTTGGGAGGTCCCGGGACAGATTATGGCTACACCTTC
CASSLGGPGTDYGYTF
>TRBJ2-1|TRBV7-8|TRBD1
TGTGCCAGCAGCAAACAGGGGGCTTCGTACAATGAGCAGTTCTTC
CASSKQGASYNEQFF
>TRBJ2-5|TRBV7-3|TRBD2
TGTGCCAGCAGCCCTTTTCCGGGGCTAGCGGGAGAGACCCAGTACTTC
CASSPFPGLAGETQYF
>TRBJ1-4|TRBV11-1|-
TGTGCCAGCAGCTTAGACCCAGGTGCAACTAATGAAAAACTGTTTTTT
CASSLDPGATNEKLFF
>TRBJ2-1|TRBV6-5|-
TGTGCCAGCAGTTACTCTCCGGGAGTAAGCGGTGAGCAGTTCTTC
CASSYSPGVSGEQFF
>TRBJ1-4|TRBV3-1/TRBV3-2|-
TGTGCCAGCAGCCAAGCAGGTTTCGTTGGAAAACTGTTTTTT
CASSQAGFVGKLFF
>TRBJ1-5|TRBV2|-
TGTGCCAGCAGTCGGCGGGGCGTCGCTCAGCCCCAGCATTTT
CASSRRGVAQPQHF
>TRBJ2-5|TRBV9|-
TGTGCCAGCAGCGTATCTTCGGGGGAGACCCAGTACTTC
CASSVSSGETQYF
>TRBJ1-2|TRBV5-4|TRBD1
TGTGCCAGCAGCAAGGGACAGGGCGAAGGCTACACCTTC
CASSKGQGEGYTF
>TRBJ2-1|TRBV4-1|-
TGCGCCAGCAGCCGACTAATGGGGGGAGAGCGGATTTACAATGAGCAGTTCTTC
CASSRLMGGERIYNEQFF
>TRBJ2-2|TRBV5-1|TRBD2
TGCGCCAGCAGATACAGCCGCGGGGGCACCGGGGAGCTGTTTTTT
CASRYSRGGTGELFF
>TRBJ1-1|TRBV5-1|TRBD1
TGCGCCAGCAGCCCACGCCTACGCCAGGGGGCTTTTGGCACTGAAGCTTTCTTT
CASSPRLRQGAFGTEAFF